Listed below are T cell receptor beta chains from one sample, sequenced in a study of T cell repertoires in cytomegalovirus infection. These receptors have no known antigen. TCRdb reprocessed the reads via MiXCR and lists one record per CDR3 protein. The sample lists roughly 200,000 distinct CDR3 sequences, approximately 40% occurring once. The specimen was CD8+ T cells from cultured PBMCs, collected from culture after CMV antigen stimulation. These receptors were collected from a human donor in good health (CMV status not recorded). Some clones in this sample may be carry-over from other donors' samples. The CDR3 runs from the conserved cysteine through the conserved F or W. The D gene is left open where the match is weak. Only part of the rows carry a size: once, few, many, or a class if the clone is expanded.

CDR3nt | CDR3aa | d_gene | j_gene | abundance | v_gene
TGTGCCAGCAGCGTAGGTGCATTTGGGTACAGGGGCAGGACTGAAGCTTTCTTT | CASSVGAFGYRGRTEAFF | TRBD1 | TRBJ1-1 | - | TRBV9
TGTGCCACGGCCCCCTACGGGGGACTGAACACTGAAGCTTTCTTT | CATAPYGGLNTEAFF | - | TRBJ1-1 | - | TRBV28
TGTGCCAGCAGCTATTCAGAGAAATACACCGGGGAGCTGTTTTTT | CASSYSEKYTGELFF | - | TRBJ2-2 | - | TRBV7-9
TGTGCCAGCAGCCCGGGGGTGGAGTACTCCCTCCACTTT | CASSPGVEYSLHF | - | TRBJ1-6 | - | TRBV7-4
TGTGCCAGCAGCTTAGATTCTAGGGGCTCGAACACTTTTGCTTTCTTT | CASSLDSRGSNTFAFF | - | TRBJ1-1 | - | TRBV7-2
TGTGCCAGCAGTGCTCGACTGGTCTGGAACAATGAGCAGTTCTTC | CASSARLVWNNEQFF | - | TRBJ2-1 | few | TRBV2
TGTGCCAGCAGCTTAGACGGCCTAGCGGGAGGGGCAGATACGCAGTATTTT | CASSLDGLAGGADTQYF | TRBD2 | TRBJ2-3 | - | TRBV7-2
TGCGCCAGCAGGCTTGAAGTATCCGGAAACACCATATATTTT | CASRLEVSGNTIYF | - | TRBJ1-3 | few | TRBV5-1
TGTGCCAGCAGCTCCTTTCTTCTAGCCCCGGGGGGCCTAAACACTGAAGCTTTCTTT | CASSSFLLAPGGLNTEAFF | - | TRBJ1-1 | few | TRBV7-3
TGTGCCAGCAGCACCGAGGGAGAGGGTAATCAGCCCCAGCATTTT | CASSTEGEGNQPQHF | - | TRBJ1-5 | few | TRBV7-9
TGTGCCACCAGCAGAGGGACAGGGGATCAGCCCCAGCATTTT | CATSRGTGDQPQHF | TRBD1 | TRBJ1-5 | - | TRBV15
TGTGCCAGCAGTGGTGGGGTTTACGAGCAGTACTTC | CASSGGVYEQYF | - | TRBJ2-7 | - | TRBV2
TGCAGCGCCCTGGGGGGTTACTCCTACAATGAGCAGTTCTTC | CSALGGYSYNEQFF | - | TRBJ2-1 | - | TRBV29-1
TGTGCCAGCAGCGCAGGGACAGGCGCTGAAGCTTTCTTT | CASSAGTGAEAFF | TRBD1 | TRBJ1-1 | once | TRBV11-2
TGTGCCAGCAGTTTCCCGCGGGAGGGGGCCAATTACTACGAGCAGTACTTC | CASSFPREGANYYEQYF | TRBD2 | TRBJ2-7 | few | TRBV28
TGTGCCAGCAGCCAAAAACTAGCGACCCCCCACAATGAGCAGTTCTTC | CASSQKLATPHNEQFF | TRBD2 | TRBJ2-1 | once | TRBV4-2
TGTGCCAGCAGTTTACCGGGACTAGCGGAGACAGATACGCAGTATTTT | CASSLPGLAETDTQYF | TRBD2 | TRBJ2-3 | few | TRBV6-6